This TCR beta chain emerged from a study of blood T cells in healthy people across ages. The V gene end was trimmed by 2 bases and the J gene end by 4 bases; junction bases not matched to a gene: 7. Germline CDR1 reads SGHTA; CDR2 reads FQGNSA. This CDR3 has 15 residues. Alongside a J-beta primer mix, a sample-barcoded 5' primer served in a second PCR lasting about 7 to 11 cycles. A single record per CDR3 protein comes from TCRdb applying MiXCR to the 5' RACE reads. In the table there are about 680,000 distinct CDR3 sequences, over 45% of which are singletons. The genes are TRBV7-2 and TRBJ1-2; 7 bases align to TRBD1. The clonotype originates from a woman in her fifties or sixties in good health. Sequencing was done on a sample of blood. For the CDR3, the DNA is TGTGCCAGCAGCTTATGGGTAGGGGGCGGCTATGGCTACACCTTC. Amino acid sequence: CASSLWVGGGYGYTF. Looking up the rest from reference TRBV7-2 and TRBJ1-2 gives the full variable domain: GAGVSQSPSNKVTEKGKDVELRCDPISGHTALYWYRQSLGQGLEFLIYFQGNSAPDKSGLPSDRFSAERTGGSVSTLTIQRTQQEDSAVYLCASSLWVGGGYGYTFGSGTRLTVV.